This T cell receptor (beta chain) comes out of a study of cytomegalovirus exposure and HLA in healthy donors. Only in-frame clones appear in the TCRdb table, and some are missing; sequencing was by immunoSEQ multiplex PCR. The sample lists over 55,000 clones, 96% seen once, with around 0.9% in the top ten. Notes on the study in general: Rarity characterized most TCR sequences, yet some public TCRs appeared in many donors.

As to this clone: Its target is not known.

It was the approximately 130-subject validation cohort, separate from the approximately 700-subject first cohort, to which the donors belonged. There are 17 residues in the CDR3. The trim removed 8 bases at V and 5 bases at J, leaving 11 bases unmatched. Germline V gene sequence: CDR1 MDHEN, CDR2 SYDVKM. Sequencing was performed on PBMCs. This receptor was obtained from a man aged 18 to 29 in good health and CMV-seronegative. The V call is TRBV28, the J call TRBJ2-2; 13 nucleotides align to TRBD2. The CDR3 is CASQEGGLAGPTGELFF. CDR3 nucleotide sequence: TGTGCCAGCCAAGAGGGGGGACTAGCGGGACCTACCGGGGAGCTGTTTTTT.